The 6 T cell receptor beta chains listed next were all sequenced from one sample in a study of vaccination effects on CD4 cells after COVID-19. Which antigens these TCRs recognize remains unknown. Method: immunoSEQ multiplex PCR; TCRdb's copy keeps in-frame clones and lacks some. This sample has about 53,000 clones; roughly 80% occur once, and the top ten carry approximately 3%. With 10 days of culture completed, CD4+ T cells were isolated. Sequenced here: CD4+ T cells from PBMCs cultured without peptide, sampled before COVID-19 vaccination. These receptors originate from a human donor who received a COVID-19 vaccine.

The rearrangement links TRBV6-5 to TRBJ2-3; perhaps TRBD1 as D (5 bases). The CDR3 covers 14 residues. The germline V and J ends were trimmed by 7 bases and 4 bases, with 15 bases remaining between them. Germline V lookup: CDR1 MNHEY, CDR2 SVGAGI. The CDR3 DNA reads as TGTGCCAGCAAAGGGGCTTTATGGGCAGATACGCAGTATTTT. This codes for CASKGALWADTQYF.

This chain links TRBV6-1 with TRBJ1-6; 8 bases are a match to TRBD1. The ends lost 2 bases at V and 10 bases at J; junction bases unmatched: 7. From germline, CDR1 is MNHNS and CDR2 SASEGT. The CDR3 contains 15 residues. CDR3 in amino acids: CASSEPWTGNSPLHF. In DNA form, the CDR3 reads TGTGCCAGCAGTGAACCATGGACAGGGAACTCACCCCTCCACTTT.

The rearrangement joins TRBV21-1 to TRBJ2-5; whether TRBD2, the table's D call, matches the DNA was not checked. TRBV21-1 is a documented pseudogene. The CDR3 sequence is 16 residues long. Here the CDR3 DNA reads TGTGCCAGCAGCAAAGCCGGGGGTGATACGCCGGAGGCCCAGTACTTC. Its translation is CASSKAGGDTPEAQYF.

This rearrangement joins TRBV19 to TRBJ2-3; 10 nucleotides agree with TRBD1. The CDR3 has 14 residues. Germline trimming cut 5 bases from V and 3 bases from J; bases unmatched to any gene: 2. Per germline, CDR1 LNHDA and CDR2 SQIVND (reference sequence). The CDR3 nucleotides read TGTGCCAGTAGTGACAGGGGGCAAACAGATACGCAGTATTTT. Its translation is CASSDRGQTDTQYF.

The V call is TRBV2, the J call TRBJ2-7, with 10 bases aligning to TRBD1. V gave up 6 bases and J gave up 1 base; unmatched junction bases: 6. Germline V gives CDR1 SNHLY, CDR2 FYNNEI. The CDR3 sequence is 15 residues long. The CDR3 coding sequence is TGTGCCAGCAGGAGGGACAGGGGAGTTTCCTACGAGCAGTACGTC. Protein sequence: CASRRDRGVSYEQYV.

The sample holds a few counts of this clone. CDR3 sequence (DNA): TGTGCCAGCAGCTTTACCACTGAAGCTTTCTTT. Protein: CASSFTTEAFF. This rearrangement joins TRBV7-9 to TRBJ1-1; D is uncertain. The V gene's germline CDR1 is SEHNR and CDR2 FQNEAQ (reference sequence). The CDR3 has 11 amino acids. V was cut by 3 bases and J by 4 bases, with 3 bases left in between.